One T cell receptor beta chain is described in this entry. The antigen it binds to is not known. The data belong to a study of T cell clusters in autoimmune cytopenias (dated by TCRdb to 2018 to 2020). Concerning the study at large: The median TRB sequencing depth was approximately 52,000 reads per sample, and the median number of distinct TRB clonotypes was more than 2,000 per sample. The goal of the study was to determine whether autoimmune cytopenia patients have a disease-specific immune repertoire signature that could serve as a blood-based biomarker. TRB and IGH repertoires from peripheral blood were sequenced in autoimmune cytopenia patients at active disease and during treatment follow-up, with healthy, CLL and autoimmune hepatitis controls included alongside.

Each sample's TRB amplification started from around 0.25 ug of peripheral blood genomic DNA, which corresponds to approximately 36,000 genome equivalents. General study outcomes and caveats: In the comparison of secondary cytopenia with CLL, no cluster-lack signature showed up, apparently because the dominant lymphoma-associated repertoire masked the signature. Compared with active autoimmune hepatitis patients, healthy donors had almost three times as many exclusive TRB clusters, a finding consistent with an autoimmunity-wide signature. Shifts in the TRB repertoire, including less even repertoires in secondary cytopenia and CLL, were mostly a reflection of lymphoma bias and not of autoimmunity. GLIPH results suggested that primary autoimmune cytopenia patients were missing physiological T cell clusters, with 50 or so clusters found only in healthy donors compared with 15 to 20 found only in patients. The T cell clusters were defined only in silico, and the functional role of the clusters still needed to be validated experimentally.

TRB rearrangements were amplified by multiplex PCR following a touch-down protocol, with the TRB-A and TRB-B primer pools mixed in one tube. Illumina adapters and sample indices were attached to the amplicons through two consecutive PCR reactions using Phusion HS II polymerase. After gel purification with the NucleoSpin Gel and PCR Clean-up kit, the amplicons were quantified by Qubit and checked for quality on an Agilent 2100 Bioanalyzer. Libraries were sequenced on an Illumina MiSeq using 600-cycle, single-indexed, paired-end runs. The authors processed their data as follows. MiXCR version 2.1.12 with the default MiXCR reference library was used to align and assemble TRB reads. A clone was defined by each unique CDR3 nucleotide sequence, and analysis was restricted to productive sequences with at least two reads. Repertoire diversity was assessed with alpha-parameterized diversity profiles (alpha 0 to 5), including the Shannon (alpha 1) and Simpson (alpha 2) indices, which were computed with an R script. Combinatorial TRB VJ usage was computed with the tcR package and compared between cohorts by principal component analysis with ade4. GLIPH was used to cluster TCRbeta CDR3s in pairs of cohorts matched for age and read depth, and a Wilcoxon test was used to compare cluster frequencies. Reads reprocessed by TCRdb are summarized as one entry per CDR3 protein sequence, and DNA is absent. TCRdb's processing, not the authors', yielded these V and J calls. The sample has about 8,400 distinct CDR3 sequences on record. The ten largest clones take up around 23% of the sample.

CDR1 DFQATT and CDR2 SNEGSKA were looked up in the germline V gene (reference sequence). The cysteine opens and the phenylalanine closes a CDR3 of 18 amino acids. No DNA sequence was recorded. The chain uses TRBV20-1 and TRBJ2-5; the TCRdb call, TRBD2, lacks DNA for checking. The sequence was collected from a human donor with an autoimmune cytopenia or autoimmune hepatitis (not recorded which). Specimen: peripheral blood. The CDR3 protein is CSARGGASGGAMQETQYF.